The rows below give T cell receptor beta chains drawn from one sample of a study of T cell responses to AZD1222 COVID-19 vaccine. The data were produced by immunoSEQ multiplex PCR, yet TCRdb's version contains in-frame clones alone and is incomplete. This table has 66,000 or so clones, roughly 87% appearing once. The sequenced sample was peripheral blood, obtained on day 0 of AZD1222 vaccination. Receptors originate from an adult in good health. Both conserved end residues are part of each CDR3. Each record gives: V gene, J gene, D gene, clone size, CDR3 protein, CDR3 DNA. The D gene is left open where the match is weak. Some rows mark clone size as missing; the rest say once, few, many or name a class of expanded clone.

TRBV18,TRBJ2-1,TRBD2,.,CASSLGPLAGAGFSEQFF,TGTGCCAGCTCACTGGGGCCTCTGGCGGGAGCGGGTTTTTCTGAGCAGTTCTTC
TRBV5-4,TRBJ2-3,.,.,CASRQPGIDTQYF,TGTGCCAGCCGACAACCCGGTATTGATACGCAGTATTTT
TRBV9,TRBJ1-6,.,.,CASSVAGSSYNSPLHF,TGTGCCAGCAGCGTCGCAGGGAGCTCCTATAATTCACCCCTCCACTTT
TRBV12-3/TRBV12-4,TRBJ2-7,.,.,CASSFTGYEQYF,TGTGCCAGCAGTTTCACAGGCTACGAGCAGTACTTC
TRBV9,TRBJ1-3,.,.,CASSVGVFSGNTIYF,TGTGCCAGCAGCGTAGGGGTCTTCTCTGGAAACACCATATATTTT
TRBV3-1/TRBV3-2,TRBJ2-4,.,.,CASSQGAVIQYF,TGTGCCAGCAGCCAAGGGGCAGTCATTCAGTACTTC
TRBV2,TRBJ1-5,.,.,CASSPGAGSNQPQHF,TGTGCCAGCAGCCCCGGGGCTGGTAGCAATCAGCCCCAGCATTTT
TRBV7-2,TRBJ1-1,TRBD1,.,CASSLGDRVNTEAFF,TGTGCCAGCAGCTTAGGGGACAGGGTGAACACTGAAGCTTTCTTT
TRBV5-1,TRBJ2-5,.,.,CASSLVTGYRETQYF,TGCGCCAGCAGCTTGGTGACAGGTTATAGAGAGACCCAGTACTTC
TRBV5-1,TRBJ2-5,TRBD1,.,CASSSAGGEVGETQYF,TGCGCCAGCAGCTCGGCAGGGGGCGAGGTGGGAGAGACCCAGTACTTC
TRBV7-8,TRBJ2-5,.,.,CASPTRIGETQYF,TGTGCCAGCCCCACCCGGATTGGGGAGACCCAGTACTTC
TRBV3-1/TRBV3-2,TRBJ1-5,.,few,CASSTGFNQPQHF,TGTGCCAGCAGTACAGGTTTCAATCAGCCCCAGCATTTT
TRBV5-5,TRBJ2-1,.,.,CASSSSLGVHEQFF,TGTGCCAGCAGCTCCTCGCTAGGGGTTCATGAGCAGTTCTTC
TRBV12-3/TRBV12-4,TRBJ1-2,.,once,CASMPQERGGTF,TGTGCCAGCATGCCCCAGGAGCGGGGAGGCACCTTC
TRBV7-6,TRBJ2-2,TRBD1,.,CASSLSLQGAEELFF,TGTGCCAGCAGCCTTTCATTACAGGGGGCAGAAGAGCTGTTTTTT
TRBV2,TRBJ2-1,.,few,CASNAYDEQFF,TGTGCCAGCAATGCCTACGATGAGCAGTTCTTC
TRBV11-2,TRBJ2-7,.,once,CASSPRGLRNEQYF,TGTGCCAGCAGCCCGAGGGGACTCCGAAACGAGCAGTACTTC
TRBV19,TRBJ2-1,.,.,CASSIGKGRSYNEQFF,TGTGCCAGTAGTATAGGGAAAGGGCGATCCTACAATGAGCAGTTCTTC
TRBV21-1,TRBJ1-1,.,.,CASSRAGDPNTEAFF,TGTGCCAGCAGCAGGGCTGGGGACCCCAACACTGAAGCTTTCTTT
TRBV29-1,TRBJ1-3,.,.,CSVGRGVGNTIYF,TGCAGCGTGGGGAGGGGAGTGGGAAACACCATATATTTT
TRBV30,TRBJ2-2,TRBD2,few,CAWRGGTTGELFF,TGTGCCTGGCGGGGGGGAACCACCGGGGAGCTGTTTTTT
TRBV4-1,TRBJ1-4,.,once,CASSQEGQVGEKLFF,TGCGCCAGCAGCCAAGAAGGACAAGTGGGAGAAAAACTGTTTTTT
TRBV6-2/TRBV6-3,TRBJ1-6,.,.,CASSYGSANSPLHF,TGTGCCAGCAGTTACGGGTCCGCGAATTCACCCCTCCACTTT
TRBV5-6,TRBJ2-3,.,.,CASSLANGNTDTQYF,TGTGCCAGCAGCTTGGCCAACGGGAACACAGATACGCAGTATTTT
TRBV6-6,TRBJ2-7,TRBD2,.,CASSYGLAGAFYEQYF,TGTGCCAGCAGTTACGGTCTAGCGGGAGCATTCTACGAGCAGTACTTC
TRBV2,TRBJ2-2,.,.,CASVLRISKGTGELFF,TGTGCCAGCGTACTCAGGATTTCAAAAGGCACCGGGGAGCTGTTTTTT
TRBV5-1,TRBJ2-2,.,.,CASSLQESNTGELFF,TGCGCCAGCAGCTTACAGGAGTCGAACACCGGGGAGCTGTTTTTT
TRBV2,TRBJ1-1,.,.,CASIPRGAGLNTEAFF,TGTGCCAGCATCCCTCGGGGAGCGGGTCTGAACACTGAAGCTTTCTTT